One and the same sample provided the 31 T cell receptor beta chains below, sequenced in a study of low-dose radiotherapy and immunotherapy resistance in tumors. Time point described: after trial treatment. As to treatment: LDRT plus nivolumab, ipilimumab, low-dose cyclophosphamide and aspirin (RACIN trial). cDNA synthesis used a TRAV/TRBV-specific primer set for both chains. The PCR that amplified TCRs ran for about 20 cycles, relying on a constant-region primer and a V-primer adapter. TCRdb itself ran the reads through MiXCR, one entry per CDR3 protein. Among about 84,000 distinct CDR3 sequences listed, 15% to 20% were seen once. The sample was PBMCs, taken after low-dose radiotherapy plus immunotherapy. The origin of the receptors is a male donor with prostate cancer.

The table lists this clonotype with many counts. The genes are TRBV20-1 and TRBJ1-6, with D perhaps TRBD1 (5 bases). Germline V lookup: CDR1 DFQATT, CDR2 SNEGSKA (reference sequence). The ends were cut back, 6 bases at V and 8 bases at J, with 17 bases in the middle. This CDR3 has 14 amino acids. The CDR3: CSAPTYDSDSPLHF. DNA for the CDR3: TGCAGTGCGCCCACCTACGACAGCGATTCACCCCTCCACTTT.

A note on this clonotype: The junction shows a germline mismatch at one end, possibly a read error. V gene TRBV14 combines with J gene TRBJ2-2; a weak D match, TRBD2 (5 bases). The V gene's germline CDR1 is SGHDN and CDR2 FVKESK. The CDR3 has 14 residues. CDR3: CASSQVVGTGVLFF. The CDR3 nucleotides are TGTGCCAGCAGCCAGGTTGTGGGCACCGGGGTGCTGTTCTTT.

This clonotype was observed many times. The chain employs TRBV7-2 and TRBJ2-1, with 10 bases identical to TRBD2. Germline V gives CDR1 SGHTA, CDR2 FQGNSA. This CDR3 spans 13 amino acids. Trimming cost V 6 bases and J 7 bases; bases outside gene matches: 3. CDR3 nucleotides: TGTGCCAGCAGGTTGGGACTAGCGAATGAGCAGTTCTTC. Translated: CASRLGLANEQFF.

This clonotype was seen repeatedly, ten times or more. This chain connects TRBV28 to TRBJ2-7; no firm D call. V shed 6 bases and J shed 5 bases, with 17 bases lying between them. CDR3 length equals 14 residues. Germline loops: CDR1 MDHEN, CDR2 SYDVKM. CDR3 sequence (DNA): TGTGCCAGCAGCCCCATCGGCAGGCTCAACGAGCAGTACTTC. This encodes CASSPIGRLNEQYF.

Concerning this clonotype: A read error may account for a junction end that differs from germline. The chain recombines TRBV6-1 with TRBJ1-6, with 7 positions matching TRBD1. From germline, CDR1 is MNHNS and CDR2 SASEGT. This CDR3 spans 14 amino acids. The CDR3 region has the DNA TGTGCCAGCAGTGAAGCAACCCAGGCGCAGGGGGGAATCTTT. It is translated as CASSEATQAQGGIF.

Ten or more counts support this clonotype. This chain joins TRBV19 and TRBJ1-5, with D unresolved. Germline V gene lookup returns CDR1 LNHDA and CDR2 SQIVND (reference sequence). Deletions cut 3 bases from V and 1 base from J, with 4 bases between. This CDR3 comprises 13 residues. CDR3 sequence (DNA): TGTGCCAGTAGTATGGTGAGCAATCAGCCCCAGCATTTT. Amino acids: CASSMVSNQPQHF.

This clonotype was seen ten or more times. This sequence joins TRBV2 and TRBJ1-2, with D unclear. This CDR3 comprises 12 residues. Germline-derived CDR1 and CDR2 are SNHLY and FYNNEI. Trimming cost V 6 bases and J 5 bases, with 10 bases left between them. The CDR3 loop reads CASRRGLYGYTF. In DNA form, the CDR3 reads TGTGCCAGCAGGCGGGGTCTTTATGGCTACACCTTC.

This clonotype was counted ten times or more. The chain couples TRBV5-1 to TRBJ2-7; 11 positions agree with TRBD2. The junction had 7 bases not matched to a gene; V was cut back by 2 bases and J by 6 bases. The CDR3 spans 15 residues. Germline-derived CDR1 and CDR2 are SGHRS and YFSETQ. The CDR3 bases are TGCGCCAGCAGCTTTAATCTAGCGGGAGGAGTCGAGCAGTACTTC. It is translated as CASSFNLAGGVEQYF.

This clonotype was counted many times. This sequence joins TRBV20-1 and TRBJ1-5, with 10 bases identical to TRBD1. In germline, CDR1 is DFQATT, CDR2 SNEGSKA (reference sequence). Trimming at V came to 1 base and at J to 1 base, leaving 1 base not matched to a gene. CDR3 size: 15 residues. For the CDR3, the DNA is TGCAGTGCTAGAGCGACAGGGGGCAGCAATCAGCCCCAGCATTTT. It encodes CSARATGGSNQPQHF.

Only one count was recorded for this clonotype. A read error is the likely source, as a far larger clone sits one nucleotide away. The rearrangement uses TRBV6-2 or TRBV6-3 and TRBJ2-5, with D unresolved. This CDR3 region has 13 residues. The germline gives CDR1 MNHEY, CDR2 SVGEGT. Trimming removed 7 bases at V and 11 bases at J, with 20 bases between. The CDR3 DNA reads as TGTGCCAGCACGTGGCTGGCATACAATGAGCAGTACTTC. Translated, it gives CASTWLAYNEQYF.

This clonotype was observed many times. The chain recombines TRBV4-3 with TRBJ1-2; D call uncertain. Trimming took off 1 base at V and 4 bases at J, with 7 bases between the two ends. Germline V gives CDR1 LGHNA, CDR2 YSLEER. The CDR3 loop spans 13 amino acids. This CDR3 is CASSQVEGYGYTF. As DNA, the CDR3 is TGCGCCAGCAGCCAAGTAGAAGGCTATGGCTACACCTTC.

This clonotype was seen ten or more times. The CDR3: CASSLGGDTGELFF. The CDR3 nucleotides read TGTGCCAGCAGCTTGGGGGGTGACACCGGGGAGCTGTTTTTT. The chain employs TRBV5-4 and TRBJ2-2; D is undetermined. V was cut by 0 bases and J by 3 bases, with 6 bases left in between. Germline V gene lookup returns CDR1 SGHNT and CDR2 YYREEE (reference sequence). The CDR3 extends over 14 amino acids. The variable domain in full, completed from reference TRBV5-4 and TRBJ2-2, reads ETGVTQSPTHLIKTRGQQVTLRCSSQSGHNTVSWYQQALGQGPQFIFQYYREEENGRGNFPPRFSGLQFPNYSSELNVNALELDDSALYLCASSLGGDTGELFFGEGSRLTVL.

The sample holds many counts of this clonotype. V usage is TRBV24-1 and J usage is TRBJ2-1, with D perhaps matching TRBD1 or TRBD2 (5 bases each). Germline V lookup: CDR1 KGHDR, CDR2 SFDVKD. CDR3 length: 15 residues. Trimming removed 2 bases at V and 7 bases at J, with 14 bases between. CDR3 region: CATSDSGARQNEQFF. The CDR3 region has the DNA TGTGCCACCAGTGATTCCGGGGCCCGCCAGAATGAGCAGTTCTTC.

The chain links TRBV15 to TRBJ2-1; 8 positions agree with TRBD1. CDR3 length: 15 residues. Germline V gene data show CDR1 as LNHNV and CDR2 as YYDKDF (reference sequence). V lost 1 base, J lost 5 bases, and 4 bases stayed unmatched. The CDR3 DNA is TGTGCCACCAGCAGAGGACAGGGGTTCCACAATGAGCAGTTCTTC. Its protein product is CATSRGQGFHNEQFF.

Many counts were recorded for this clonotype. The gene calls are TRBV29-1 and TRBJ2-7; TRBD1 aligns across 7 bases. J lost 9 bases, V lost 4 bases, and 9 bases had no gene match. Germline CDR1 SQVTM, CDR2 ANQGSEA. The CDR3 extends over 12 amino acids. The CDR3 nucleotides read TGCAGCGTTGGGGCCACAGGGGCCCCGCAGTACTTC. Protein sequence: CSVGATGAPQYF.

With respect to this clonotype: It differs at one base from a far larger clone, so likely a read error. The chain carries TRBV6-8 and TRBJ2-2; 12 positions match TRBD2. CDR1 and CDR2 from the germline V gene are MNHGY and SAAAGT. CDR3 length equals 16 residues. CDR3: CASSGLAGTNTGERFF. In DNA, the CDR3 is TGTGCCAGCTCTGGACTAGCGGGAACGAACACCGGGGAGCGGTTTTTT.

This clonotype was observed many times. The CDR3 bases are TGTGCCAGTAGTCAGCGGGGGATCTCCTACAATGAGCAGTTCTTC. Amino acids: CASSQRGISYNEQFF. The chain links TRBV19 to TRBJ2-1; 8 bases line up with TRBD2. CDR3 length equals 15 residues. CDR1 and CDR2 from the germline V gene are LNHDA and SQIVND (reference sequence). V shed 5 bases, J shed 0 bases, and the junction held 3 bases outside the gene matches.

This clonotype was counted at least ten times. The chain has TRBV28 and TRBJ1-5; no definite D call. Germline assignment: CDR1 MDHEN and CDR2 SYDVKM. The CDR3 consists of 14 residues. V was trimmed by 1 base and J by 7 bases, leaving 11 bases between them. The CDR3 region is CASSLSGVVQPQHF. The CDR3 DNA follows: TGTGCCAGCAGTTTATCTGGGGTAGTCCAGCCCCAGCATTTT.

This clonotype was detected many times. The CDR3 here is CSARQPGGQGTHEQYF. In nucleotides, the CDR3 is TGCAGTGCTAGACAACCTGGGGGACAGGGCACCCACGAGCAGTACTTC. The chain carries TRBV20-1 and TRBJ2-7, with TRBD1 matching 9 bases. The CDR3 spans 16 residues. The ends lost 2 bases at V and 5 bases at J; junction bases unmatched: 13. Looked up from germline, CDR1 is DFQATT and CDR2 is SNEGSKA (reference sequence).

This clonotype was counted ten times or more. The chain employs TRBV4-3 and TRBJ2-1, with D unresolved. Trimming stripped 0 bases from V and 5 bases from J, with 8 bases between. The CDR3 contains 14 residues. Germline V gives CDR1 LGHNA, CDR2 YSLEER. The CDR3 spells CASSQENRHNEQFF. CDR3 nucleotides: TGCGCCAGCAGCCAAGAGAACAGACACAATGAGCAGTTCTTC.

This clonotype was recorded many times. This chain links TRBV5-1 with TRBJ2-1; D is possibly TRBD1 or TRBD2 (5 bases each). Germline CDR1 reads SGHRS; CDR2 reads YFSETQ. Trimming took off 4 bases at V and 0 bases at J, with 11 bases between the two ends. The CDR3 is 15 amino acids. In DNA form, the CDR3 reads TGCGCCAGCAGCAGGGACGGAAGCTCCTACAATGAGCAGTTCTTC. It translates to CASSRDGSSYNEQFF.

Many counts were recorded for this clonotype. This chain connects TRBV5-1 to TRBJ2-1; tentatively, D is TRBD1 or TRBD2 (5 bases each). V shed 4 bases and J shed 6 bases, with 14 bases lying between them. Germline-derived CDR1 and CDR2 are SGHRS and YFSETQ. The CDR3 sequence is 14 residues long. The CDR3 bases are TGCGCCAGCAGCCCCCGGGGCGATTCCAATGAGCAGTTCTTC. It codes for CASSPRGDSNEQFF.

This clonotype showed up many times. The gene calls are TRBV7-2 and TRBJ2-1, with D uncertain. This CDR3 is 13 amino acids long. Trimming took 5 bases from V and 15 from J, leaving 20 bases between them. Looked up from germline, CDR1 is SGHTA and CDR2 is FQGNSA. The CDR3: CASSPADGYFMFF. The CDR3 DNA reads as TGTGCCAGCAGCCCCGCCGACGGGTACTTCATGTTCTTC.

This clonotype came up once. This likely reflects a read error, since a far larger clone is one base away. J is TRBJ2-1 and V is TRBV13, with a weak D call TRBD2 (5 bases). Germline lookup yields CDR1 PRHDT and CDR2 FYEKMQ (reference sequence). This CDR3 contains 12 residues. V lost 5 bases and J 4 bases, leaving 6 bases between the germline ends. CDR3 DNA sequence: TGTGCCAGCAGCGGACTTTACAATGAGCAGTTCTTC. Its protein product is CASSGLYNEQFF.

Concerning this clonotype: The likely explanation is a read error, given a far larger clone one base away. The chain couples TRBV6-8 to TRBJ2-7, with TRBD2 matching over 8 bases. CDR1 is MNHGY and CDR2 is SAAAGT in the germline V gene. The CDR3 extends over 15 amino acids. The CDR3 nucleotides are TGTGCCAGCAGTTCCTTAGCGGGAAGGGGCTACGAGAAGTACTTC. As protein: CASSSLAGRGYEKYF.

At least ten counts were recorded for this clonotype. The V gene is TRBV11-2, the J gene TRBJ2-1; no definite D call. The germline V and J ends were trimmed by 2 bases and 5 bases, with 7 bases remaining between them. Germline V gene lookup returns CDR1 SGHAT and CDR2 FQNNGV. There are 13 residues in the CDR3. CDR3 nucleotides: TGTGCCAGCAGCTTATCGCGTAACAATGAGCAGTTCTTC. The encoded protein is CASSLSRNNEQFF.

At least ten counts were recorded for this clonotype. The chain uses TRBV24-1 and TRBJ2-3; 7 nucleotides line up with TRBD2. Germline values: CDR1 KGHDR, CDR2 SFDVKD. V was clipped by 4 bases and J by 5 bases; unmatched bases: 8. This CDR3 has 15 amino acids. The CDR3 DNA is TGTGCCACCAGTGACCGGACTAGTGTAAGAGATACGCAGTATTTT. Translating gives CATSDRTSVRDTQYF.

In its sample, this clonotype was seen many times. This chain connects TRBV7-8 to TRBJ1-5, with D tentatively TRBD1 (5 bases). CDR3 length: 16 amino acids. Germline CDR1 SGHVS, CDR2 FQNEAQ. V lost 5 bases and J 1 base, leaving 15 bases between the germline ends. Here the CDR3 DNA reads TGTGCCAGCAGCCTTCATCAGGGTTTGAGCAATCAGCCCCAGCATTTT. Its translation is CASSLHQGLSNQPQHF.

In regard to this clonotype: A read error is likely here: a far larger clone is one base away. V gene TRBV6-2 or TRBV6-3 combines with J gene TRBJ2-7; D may be TRBD2 (5 bases). V was clipped by 6 bases and J by 7 bases, with 10 bases between them. Germline lookup yields CDR1 MNHEY and CDR2 SVGEGT. The CDR3 length is 11 residues. The CDR3 sequence: CASRRWEEQYF. In DNA form, the CDR3 reads TGTGCCAGCAGGCGATGGGAGGAGCAGTACTTC.

The CDR3: CASSPIRDSGGYTF. Written as DNA, the CDR3 is TGTGCCAGCAGCCCAATCAGGGATTCCGGAGGCTACACCTTC. The gene calls are TRBV6-1 and TRBJ1-2; weak D call: TRBD1 (5 bases). Trimming stripped 6 bases from V and 8 bases from J, with 19 bases between. Germline CDR1 MNHNS, CDR2 SASEGT. The CDR3 has 14 residues.

This clonotype came up many times. V and J are TRBV19 and TRBJ2-7, with D perhaps matching TRBD1 or TRBD2 (5 bases each). The germline CDR1 and CDR2 sequences are LNHDA and SQIVND (reference sequence). The CDR3 consists of 14 residues. Trimming shortened V by 5 bases and J by 2 bases, and 13 bases separated the two germline ends. As DNA, the CDR3 is TGTGCCAGTAGTCGACGGGACGTAGCCTACGAGCAGTACTTC. As protein: CASSRRDVAYEQYF.